This T cell receptor beta chain was sequenced for a study of vaccination and CD4 T cells after COVID-19. About the research overall: Convalescent patients were SARS-CoV-2 positive by nasal swab PCR; several mild, one severe.

To note about this clonotype: The antigen is unknown.

The treatment here: approximately 9-day PBMC culture with coronavirus spike peptide pools or control peptides (ViraFEST assay). With the Oncomine TCR Beta short-read assay, DNA from cultured CD4+ T cells was sequenced. TCRdb called the PCR reads again in MiXCR, with one record for every CDR3 protein. This sample has some 20,000 distinct CDR3 sequences, with approximately 40% found just once. CDR3 size: 15 residues. V was pared by 2 bases and J by 5 bases, with 16 bases between. Germline CDR1 is DFQATT and CDR2 is SNEGSKA (reference sequence). The rearrangement links TRBV20-1 to TRBJ2-1; a weak D match, TRBD2 (6 bases). This clonotype originated in a human donor who had recovered from COVID-19. The sequenced sample was CD4+ T cells from blood, cultured in vitro, obtained after SARS-CoV-2 vaccination. The CDR3 region has the DNA TGCAGTGCTAGATTCCGACTAGTGGCGGACAATGAGCAGTTCTTC. Its protein product is CSARFRLVADNEQFF.